This T cell receptor (beta chain) was profiled in a study of cytomegalovirus exposure and HLA in healthy donors. Findings and caveats of the study: Researchers counted 164 TCR beta chains as cytomegalovirus-associated. Rarity marked most TCR sequences, yet some public TCRs occurred in many donors. The finding came from a later analysis; first-cohort TCR clusters tended to co-occur in the 130 or so validation repertoires.

The CDR3 runs to 15 residues. Unmatched junction bases numbered 8, after V lost 6 bases and J lost 4 bases. CDR1 and CDR2 (germline): MDHEN, SYDVKM. About this clone: What it binds is not known.

This table comes from immunoSEQ multiplex PCR, and its TCRdb copy is limited to in-frame clones, with some not included. This sample has tens of thousands of clones, with roughly 87% found just once. The sequence came from a woman aged 18-35 years in good health and CMV-seropositive. Sequencing was carried out using PBMCs. The chain carries TRBV28 and TRBJ1-5; 8 bases line up with TRBD1. CDR3 sequence: CASRVPTGANQPQHF. The CDR3 DNA is TGTGCCAGCAGAGTCCCGACAGGGGCTAATCAGCCCCAGCATTTT.